This T cell receptor beta chain is from a study of T-cell memory formation after mild COVID-19. Germline CDR1 SGHDN, CDR2 FVKESK. Germline trimming cut 4 bases from V and 4 bases from J; bases unmatched to any gene: 6. CDR3 size: 14 residues. TCRdb called the 5' RACE reads again in MiXCR, with one record for every CDR3 protein. This table holds around 310,000 distinct CDR3 sequences, around 15% found once. The V call is TRBV14, the J call TRBJ2-7; 8 nucleotides line up with TRBD1. The TCR originated in a man aged 18 to 29 who had mild COVID-19 (a few samples of this study predate the infection). Cell type and time point are not known. The specimen was PBMCs or a T cell subset sorted from them (not recorded which). CDR3 nucleotide sequence: TGTGCCAGCAGCCGAGCAGGGACAGGTTACGAGCAGTACTTC. Amino acid sequence: CASSRAGTGYEQYF.